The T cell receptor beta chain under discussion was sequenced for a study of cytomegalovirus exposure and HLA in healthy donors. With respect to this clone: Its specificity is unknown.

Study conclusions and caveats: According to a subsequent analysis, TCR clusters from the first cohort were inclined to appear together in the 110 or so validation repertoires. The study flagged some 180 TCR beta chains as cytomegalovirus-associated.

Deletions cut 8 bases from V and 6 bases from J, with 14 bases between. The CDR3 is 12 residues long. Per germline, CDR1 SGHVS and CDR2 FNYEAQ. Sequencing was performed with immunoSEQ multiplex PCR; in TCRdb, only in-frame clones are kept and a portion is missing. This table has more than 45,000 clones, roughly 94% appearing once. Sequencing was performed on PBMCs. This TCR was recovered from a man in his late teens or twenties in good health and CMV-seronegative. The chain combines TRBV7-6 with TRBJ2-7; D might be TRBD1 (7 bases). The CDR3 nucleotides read TGTGCCAGCTCCGGGCAGGGGGGCGAGCAGTACTTC. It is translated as CASSGQGGEQYF.